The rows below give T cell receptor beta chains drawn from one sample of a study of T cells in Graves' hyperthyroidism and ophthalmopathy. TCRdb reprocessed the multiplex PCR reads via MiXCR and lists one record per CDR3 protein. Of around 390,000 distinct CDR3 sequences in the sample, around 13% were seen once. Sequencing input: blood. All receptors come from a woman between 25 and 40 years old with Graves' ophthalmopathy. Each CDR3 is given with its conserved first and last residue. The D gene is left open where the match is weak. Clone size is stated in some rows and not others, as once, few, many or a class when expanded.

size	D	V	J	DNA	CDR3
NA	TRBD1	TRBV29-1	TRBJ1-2	TGCAGCGTTGAGGACAGGCTCCCCTATGGCTACACCTTC	CSVEDRLPYGYTF
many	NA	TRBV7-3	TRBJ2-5	TGTGCCAGCAGCCAAGGGGGGGGAAGGAGAGAGACCCAGTACTTC	CASSQGGGRRETQYF
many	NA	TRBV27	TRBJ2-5	TGTGCCAGCAGTTTCGCAGGCGCTAGAGGGGAGACCCAGTACTTC	CASSFAGARGETQYF
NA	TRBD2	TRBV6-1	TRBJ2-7	TGTGCCAGCAGTCCCACCGGGACTAGCGGGGGATCCTACGAGCAGTACTTC	CASSPTGTSGGSYEQYF
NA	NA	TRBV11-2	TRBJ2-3	TGTGCCAGCAGCCCGATGTCCCGGGACACATCGCTAGGCACAGATACGCAGTATTTT	CASSPMSRDTSLGTDTQYF
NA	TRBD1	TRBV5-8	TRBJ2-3	TGTGCCAGCAGCTTGGAGACAGGGGGCGTAAGCACAGATACGCAGTATTTT	CASSLETGGVSTDTQYF
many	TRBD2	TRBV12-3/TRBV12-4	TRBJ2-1	TGTGCCAGCAGTCTAGCGGGGGGGTTCAACAATGAGCAGTTCTTC	CASSLAGGFNNEQFF
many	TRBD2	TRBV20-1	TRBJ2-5	TGCAGTGCTAGCGGGGGGACGTGGGAGACCCAGTACTTC	CSASGGTWETQYF
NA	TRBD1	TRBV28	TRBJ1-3	TGTGCCAGCAGTTTTCGGGAGACAGGGAACTTGGCCGGAAACAACACATATTTT	CASSFRETGNLAGNNTYF
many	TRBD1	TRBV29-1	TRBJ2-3	TGCAGCGTTGTCTCCGGGACAGGATTCACAGATACGCAGTATTTT	CSVVSGTGFTDTQYF
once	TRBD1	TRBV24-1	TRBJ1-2	TGTGCCACCAGTGACCCCAACTTCACAGGGGGTCGTGGGGGAAATGGCTACACCTTC	CATSDPNFTGGRGGNGYTF
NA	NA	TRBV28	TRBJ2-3	TGTGCCAGCCAAGGGGGGGGCCCAGATACGCAGTATTTT	CASQGGGPDTQYF
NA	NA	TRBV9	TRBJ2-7	TGTGCCAGCAGCGGGGAACTGGGCGAGCAGTACTTC	CASSGELGEQYF
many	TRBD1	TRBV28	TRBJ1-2	TGTGCCAGCAGTTTAAGAAGCAGGACAGGAGGACATGGCTACACCTTC	CASSLRSRTGGHGYTF
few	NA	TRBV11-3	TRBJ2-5	TGTGCCAGCAGCTACACAGTCGTTCAAGAGACCCAGTACTTC	CASSYTVVQETQYF
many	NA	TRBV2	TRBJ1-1	TGTGCCAGCAGTGCCCCCTATGCTTTCTTT	CASSAPYAFF
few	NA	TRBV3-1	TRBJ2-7	TGTGCCAGCAGCCAAGCTGGGGCCCACTACGAGCAGTACTTC	CASSQAGAHYEQYF
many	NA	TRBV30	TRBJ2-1	TGTGCCTGGAGAGGCGACAATGAGCAGTTCTTC	CAWRGDNEQFF
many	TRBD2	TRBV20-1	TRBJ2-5	TGCAGTGCCCTAAGAGGTAGCGGGGGGCAAGAGACCCAGTACTTC	CSALRGSGGQETQYF
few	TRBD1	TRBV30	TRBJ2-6	TGTGCCTGGAGTGTCCGCAGGGGGCTTACCGGGGCCAACGTCCTGACTTTC	CAWSVRRGLTGANVLTF
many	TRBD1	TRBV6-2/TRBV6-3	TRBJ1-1	TGTGCCAGCAGTAGACTCACAGGGGGAAACACTGAAGCTTTCTTT	CASSRLTGGNTEAFF
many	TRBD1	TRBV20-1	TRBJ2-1	TGCAGTGCTAGCCTAACAGGGGCGAGCTCCTACAATGAGCAGTTCTTC	CSASLTGASSYNEQFF
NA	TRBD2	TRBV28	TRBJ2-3	TGTGCCAGCAGCCAAGCGGGGGCCCGCACAGATACGCAGTATTTT	CASSQAGARTDTQYF